These 9 T cell receptor beta chains were all obtained from the same sample, sequenced in a study of cytomegalovirus exposure and HLA in healthy donors. Clones were sequenced by immunoSEQ multiplex PCR, and TCRdb holds only the in-frame ones, with some missing. The sample lists 200,000 to 250,000 clones, roughly 84% occurring once. Sequenced material: PBMCs. The receptors stem from a man between 18 and 35 years old in good health and CMV-seropositive.

The CDR3 loop is CAITGQTSGNTIYF. CDR3 in DNA: TGTGCCATCACCGGACAGACCTCTGGAAACACCATATATTTT. V and J are TRBV10-3 and TRBJ1-3; a possible D gene is TRBD1 (6 bases). CDR3 length: 14 amino acids. V was pared by 7 bases and J by 0 bases, with 10 bases between. Per the germline V gene, CDR1 is ENHRY and CDR2 is SYGVKD.

The chain carries TRBV5-1 and TRBJ2-1, with a tentative D call TRBD2 (6 bases). The germline gives CDR1 SGHRS, CDR2 YFSETQ. Trimming shortened V by 0 bases and J by 4 bases, and 11 bases separated the two germline ends. The CDR3 is made up of 15 amino acids. The CDR3 coding sequence is TGCGCCAGCAGCTTGGGTGGAGGGGATTACAATGAGCAGTTCTTC. Translated: CASSLGGGDYNEQFF.

This clone was seen once. The chain uses TRBV7-2 and TRBJ1-1; perhaps TRBD1 as D (6 bases). Germline V CDR1 and CDR2: SGHTA, FQGNSA. The CDR3 runs 14 residues. Trimming pared 3 bases from V and 3 bases from J, leaving 11 bases between. The CDR3 protein is CASSFQGMDTEAFF. The DNA of the CDR3 is TGTGCCAGCAGCTTCCAGGGGATGGACACTGAAGCTTTCTTT. The full variable domain, completed using reference TRBV7-2 and TRBJ1-1, is GAGVSQSPSNKVTEKGKDVELRCDPISGHTALYWYRQSLGQGLEFLIYFQGNSAPDKSGLPSDRFSAERTGGSVSTLTIQRTQQEDSAVYLCASSFQGMDTEAFFGQGTRLTVV.

The genes are TRBV9 and TRBJ2-5; the match to TRBD1 covers 11 bases. This CDR3 has 14 residues. Trimming removed 2 bases from V and 7 bases from J; junction bases left unmatched: 4. The V gene's germline CDR1 is SGDLS and CDR2 YYNGEE. This CDR3 reads CASSVRTGGPTQYF. CDR3 DNA: TGTGCCAGCAGCGTGCGGACAGGGGGCCCGACCCAGTACTTC. Looking up the rest from reference TRBV9 and TRBJ2-5 gives the full variable domain: DSGVTQTPKHLITATGQRVTLRCSPRSGDLSVYWYQQSLDQGLQFLIQYYNGEERAKGNILERFSAQQFPDLHSELNLSSLELGDSALYFCASSVRTGGPTQYFGPGTRLLVL.

J is TRBJ2-2 and V is TRBV9, with 9 bases fitting TRBD2. The CDR3 contains 15 residues. The V gene's germline CDR1 is SGDLS and CDR2 YYNGEE. V was clipped by 0 bases and J by 6 bases; unmatched bases: 3. The CDR3 DNA reads as TGTGCCAGCAGCGTAGATAGCGGGAGTGCCGGGGAGCTGTTTTTT. Translated: CASSVDSGSAGELFF.

The rearrangement links TRBV6-5 to TRBJ2-7; no firm D call. V was trimmed by 4 bases and J by 3 bases, leaving 4 bases between them. Per germline, CDR1 MNHEY and CDR2 SVGAGI. The CDR3 runs to 11 residues. The CDR3 sequence is CASSSFYEQYF. The CDR3 region has the DNA TGTGCCAGCAGTTCGTTCTACGAGCAGTACTTC.

V usage is TRBV27 and J usage is TRBJ1-1; weak D call: TRBD1 (5 bases). Trimming took 6 bases from V and 5 from J, leaving 16 bases between them. CDR1 and CDR2 (germline): MNHEY, SMNVEV (reference sequence). CDR3 length equals 14 residues. CDR3 coding DNA: TGTGCCAGCAGGGCCCGAGGGGCGATGACTGAAGCTTTCTTT. It is translated as CASRARGAMTEAFF.

The V gene is TRBV19, the J gene TRBJ2-1; perhaps TRBD2 as D (6 bases). The CDR3 spans 15 residues. The germline CDR1 and CDR2 sequences are LNHDA and SQIVND (reference sequence). Trimming took 10 bases from V and 0 from J, leaving 16 bases between them. In DNA form, the CDR3 reads TGTGCCACTCGGGGGTACCCCAACTCCTACAATGAGCAGTTCTTC. It encodes CATRGYPNSYNEQFF.

This chain uses TRBV7-9 with TRBJ2-2, with D possibly TRBD1 on 5 matching bases. The CDR3 is 15 amino acids. Germline CDR1 SEHNR, CDR2 FQNEAQ (reference sequence). Trimming left V 7 bases short and J 4 bases short, with 16 bases between. The CDR3 sequence is CASIPKNRSTGELFF. The CDR3 nucleotides read TGTGCCAGCATCCCGAAGAACAGGTCCACCGGGGAGCTGTTTTTT. The full variable domain, its missing parts supplied by reference TRBV7-9 and TRBJ2-2, is DTGVSQNPRHKITKRGQNVTFRCDPISEHNRLYWYRQTLGQGPEFLTYFQNEAQLEKSRLLSDRFSAERPKGSFSTLEIQRTEQGDSAMYLCASIPKNRSTGELFFGEGSRLTVL.